A selection of T cell receptor beta chains follows, all from one sample in a study of blood T cells in healthy people across ages. TCRdb reprocessed the 5' RACE reads via MiXCR and lists one record per CDR3 protein. The sample holds 1.6 million or so distinct CDR3 sequences, about 31% seen once. Sequences were obtained from blood. These receptors originate from a woman aged 25-40 years in good health. Each CDR3 is given with its conserved first and last residue. A D gene is named only where the DNA matches it firmly. Clone size is shown for a subset of rows, as once, few, many or a class of expanded clone.

TRBV2,few,TRBJ2-1,TRBD2,TGTGCCAGCAGTGGGGGACTAGCGAGAGATGAGCAGTTCTTC,CASSGGLARDEQFF
TRBV6-1,few,TRBJ1-5,-,TGTGCCAGCAGTGAGGTCGACAGCAATCAGCCCCAGCATTTT,CASSEVDSNQPQHF
TRBV15,few,TRBJ1-5,-,TGTGCCACCAGCAGAGAACAGGAAAATCAGCCCCAGCATTTT,CATSREQENQPQHF
TRBV12-3/TRBV12-4,-,TRBJ1-1,-,TGTGCCAGCAGTTTAGTGGGGATCCAGAACACTGAAGCTTTCTTT,CASSLVGIQNTEAFF
TRBV11-2,-,TRBJ2-1,-,TGTGCCAGCAGCTGGGGAAGAGCGCAGAACTACAATGAGCAGTTCTTC,CASSWGRAQNYNEQFF
TRBV9,-,TRBJ2-1,TRBD2,TGTGCCAGCAGCCCCGGGGGGGGGTTCCACAATGAGCAGTTCTTC,CASSPGGGFHNEQFF
TRBV27,-,TRBJ2-5,TRBD1,TGTGCCAGCAGTACCCGAAGGACAGGGGGCGAGGAGGAGACCCAGTACTTC,CASSTRRTGGEEETQYF
TRBV20-1,few,TRBJ2-3,TRBD2,TGCAGTGCTCGCATTGGGACTAGCGGGGGGCCAGATACGCAGTATTTT,CSARIGTSGGPDTQYF
TRBV6-1,few,TRBJ2-1,TRBD2,TGTGCCAGCACTAGCGGGGATACCTACAATGAGCAGTTCTTC,CASTSGDTYNEQFF
TRBV15,-,TRBJ2-4,TRBD2,TGTGCCACCAGCAGAGGTAGCGGGAGGAGCAAAAACATTCAGTACTTC,CATSRGSGRSKNIQYF
TRBV20-1,-,TRBJ2-4,-,TGCAGTGCCGATACGATTAGGGACATTCAGTACTTC,CSADTIRDIQYF
TRBV7-2,-,TRBJ2-5,-,TGTGCGACCGGTGAGACCCAGTACTTC,CATGETQYF
TRBV4-1,-,TRBJ1-5,-,TGCGCCAGCTCTTTGGCCTCGGATCGTAATCAGCCCCAGCATTTT,CASSLASDRNQPQHF
TRBV7-8,few,TRBJ2-1,-,TGTGCCAGCAGCTTAGAAGCGCGGGACAGAATATACTCCTACAATGAGCAGTTCTTC,CASSLEARDRIYSYNEQFF
TRBV12-3/TRBV12-4,many,TRBJ2-7,-,TGTGCCAGCAGTTTAGCTTCGAGCTCCTACGAGCAGTACTTC,CASSLASSSYEQYF
TRBV7-2,many,TRBJ2-5,-,TGTGCCAGCAGCTTAGGGGTTGCGGGGACCCAGTACTTC,CASSLGVAGTQYF
TRBV27,few,TRBJ2-5,-,TGTGCCAGCAGTCCCATTTTAGGGCAAGAGACCCAGTACTTC,CASSPILGQETQYF
TRBV28,few,TRBJ1-2,-,TGTGCCAGCAGTCGTCACAGGGTAAACTATGGCTACACCTTC,CASSRHRVNYGYTF
TRBV20-1,-,TRBJ2-5,-,TGCAGTGCTACCGACGGGGAAGAGACCCAGTACTTC,CSATDGEETQYF
TRBV7-3,-,TRBJ2-2,TRBD1,TGTGCCAGCAGCTTAAGGGCCGCGGACAGGGGGAAAAGTGCCGGGGAGCTGTTTTTT,CASSLRAADRGKSAGELFF
TRBV20-1,few,TRBJ1-3,TRBD1,TGCAGTGCTAGAGTACCCTACCCCGGGACAGACTCTGGAAACACCATATATTTT,CSARVPYPGTDSGNTIYF
TRBV9,-,TRBJ2-1,-,TGTGCCAGCAGCGTAGATCGGGGGAACTACAATGAGCAGTTCTTC,CASSVDRGNYNEQFF
TRBV6-5,-,TRBJ2-7,TRBD1,TGTGCCAGCAGAGAAAGGACAGGGCACGAGCAGTACTTC,CASRERTGHEQYF
TRBV4-2,-,TRBJ2-7,TRBD1,TGTGCCAGCAGCCAAGCCCCAGACAGGGAAATAGGCTACGAGCAGTACTTC,CASSQAPDREIGYEQYF
TRBV27,-,TRBJ2-1,-,TGTGCCAGCGCGGACGGAGACGCTGAGAATGAGCAGTTCTTC,CASADGDAENEQFF
TRBV15,once,TRBJ1-4,TRBD1,TGTGCCACCAGCAGTCCGGGACAGATTTTTGCAACTAATGAAAAACTGTTTTTT,CATSSPGQIFATNEKLFF
TRBV7-9,few,TRBJ2-4,-,TGTGCCAGCAGCTTTGAGGGTCGAAACATTCAGTACTTC,CASSFEGRNIQYF
TRBV25-1,-,TRBJ1-2,-,TGTGCCAGCAACCGGGCAGGGTACGGCTACACCTTC,CASNRAGYGYTF
TRBV20-1,-,TRBJ1-4,-,TGCAGTGCTAGAGATAGGAGGGGCTCGGATGAAAAACTGTTTTTT,CSARDRRGSDEKLFF
TRBV15,few,TRBJ2-7,-,TGTGCCACCAGCAGTCATCCCGGGACAGGGACAAGCGGGAGGTTCTGCCCGTACTTC,CATSSHPGTGTSGRFCPYF
TRBV5-1,few,TRBJ2-3,TRBD2,TGCGCCAGCAGCTCCCCTAGCGGGGGGCTGGTAGGTACGCAGTATTTT,CASSSPSGGLVGTQYF
TRBV20-1,-,TRBJ2-1,-,TGCAGTGCGCCTGGCGGGTATAGCTCCTACAATGAGCAGTTCTTC,CSAPGGYSSYNEQFF
TRBV20-1,few,TRBJ2-3,TRBD2,TGCAGTGCTAAGGGACGCGGGGGGATCGCCGATACGCAGTATTTT,CSAKGRGGIADTQYF
TRBV14,-,TRBJ2-1,-,TGTGCCAGCAGCCAATTTGGTTCCTACAATGAGCAGTTCTTC,CASSQFGSYNEQFF
TRBV18,-,TRBJ2-1,TRBD2,TGTGCCAGCTCACCAAAAAACGGACTAGCGGGCAATGAGCAGTTCTTC,CASSPKNGLAGNEQFF
TRBV6-6,few,TRBJ2-1,-,TGTGCCAGCAAGGTTGGAGGGCGGACGTCCTACAATGAGCAGTTCTTC,CASKVGGRTSYNEQFF